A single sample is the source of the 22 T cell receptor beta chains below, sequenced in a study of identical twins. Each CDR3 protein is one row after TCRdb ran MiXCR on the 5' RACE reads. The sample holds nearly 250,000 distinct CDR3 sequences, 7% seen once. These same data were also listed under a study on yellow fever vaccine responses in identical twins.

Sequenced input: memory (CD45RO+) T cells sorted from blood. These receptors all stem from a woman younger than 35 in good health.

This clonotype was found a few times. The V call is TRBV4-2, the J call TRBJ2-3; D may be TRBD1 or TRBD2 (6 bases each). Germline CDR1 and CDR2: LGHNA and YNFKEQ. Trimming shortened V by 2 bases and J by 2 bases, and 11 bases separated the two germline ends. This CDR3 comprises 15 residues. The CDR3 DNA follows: TGTGCCAGCAGCCAATGGGGGGCATTCACAGATACGCAGTATTTT. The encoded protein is CASSQWGAFTDTQYF.

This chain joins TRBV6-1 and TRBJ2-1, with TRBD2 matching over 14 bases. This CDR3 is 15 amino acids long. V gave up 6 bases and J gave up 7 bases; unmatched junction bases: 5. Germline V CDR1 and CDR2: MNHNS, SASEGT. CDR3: CASRETSGGVNEQFF. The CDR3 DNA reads TGTGCCAGCAGAGAGACTAGCGGGGGGGTGAATGAGCAGTTCTTC.

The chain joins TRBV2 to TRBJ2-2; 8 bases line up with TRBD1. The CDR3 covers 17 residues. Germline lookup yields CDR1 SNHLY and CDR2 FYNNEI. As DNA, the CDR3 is TGTACCTGCAGCCCGACCCCCGGGACAGGCCGCGCCGGGGAGCTGTTTTTT. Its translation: CTCSPTPGTGRAGELFF. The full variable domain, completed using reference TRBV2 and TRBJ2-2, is EPEVTQTPSHQVTQMGQEVILRCVPISNHLYFYWYRQILGQKVEFLVSFYNNEISEKSEIFDDQFSVERPDGSNFTLKIRSTKLEDSAMYFCTCSPTPGTGRAGELFFGEGSRLTVL.

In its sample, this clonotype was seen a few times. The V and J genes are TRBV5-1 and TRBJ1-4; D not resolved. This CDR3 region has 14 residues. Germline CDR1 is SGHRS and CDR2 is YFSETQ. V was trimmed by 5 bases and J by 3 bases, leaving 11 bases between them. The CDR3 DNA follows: TGCGCCAGCAGGGGCTGGGGATCTAATGAAAAACTGTTTTTT. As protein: CASRGWGSNEKLFF. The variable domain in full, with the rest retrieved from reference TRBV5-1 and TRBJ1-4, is KAGVTQTPRYLIKTRGQQVTLSCSPISGHRSVSWYQQTPGQGLQFLFEYFSETQRNKGNFPGRFSGRQFSNSRSEMNVSTLELGDSALYLCASRGWGSNEKLFFGSGTQLSVL.

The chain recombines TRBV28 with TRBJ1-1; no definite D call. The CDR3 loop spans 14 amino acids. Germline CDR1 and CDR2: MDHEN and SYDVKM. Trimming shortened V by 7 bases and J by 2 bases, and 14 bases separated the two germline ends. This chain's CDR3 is CASTIQPGNTEAFF. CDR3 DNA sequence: TGTGCCAGCACCATTCAGCCGGGTAACACTGAAGCTTTCTTT.

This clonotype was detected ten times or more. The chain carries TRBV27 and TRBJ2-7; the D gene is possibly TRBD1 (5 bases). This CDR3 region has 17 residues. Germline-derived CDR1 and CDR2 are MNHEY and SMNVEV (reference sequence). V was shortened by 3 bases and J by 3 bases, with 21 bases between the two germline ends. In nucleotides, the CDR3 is TGTGCCAGCAGTTTCACCGCGTACGCTTTAAGGGGCTACGAGCAGTACTTC. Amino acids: CASSFTAYALRGYEQYF.

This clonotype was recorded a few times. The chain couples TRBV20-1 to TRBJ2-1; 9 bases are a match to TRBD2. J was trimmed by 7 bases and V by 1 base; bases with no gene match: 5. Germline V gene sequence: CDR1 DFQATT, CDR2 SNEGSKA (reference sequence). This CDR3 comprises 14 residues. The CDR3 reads CSARVAGVENEQFF. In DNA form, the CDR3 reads TGCAGTGCTAGAGTAGCGGGAGTGGAGAATGAGCAGTTCTTC.

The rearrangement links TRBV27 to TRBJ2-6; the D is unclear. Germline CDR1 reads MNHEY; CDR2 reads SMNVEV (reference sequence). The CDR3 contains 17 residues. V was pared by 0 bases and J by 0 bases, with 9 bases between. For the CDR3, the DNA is TGTGCCAGCAGTTTATCTAACAGTCACTCTGGGGCCAACGTCCTGACTTTC. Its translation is CASSLSNSHSGANVLTF.

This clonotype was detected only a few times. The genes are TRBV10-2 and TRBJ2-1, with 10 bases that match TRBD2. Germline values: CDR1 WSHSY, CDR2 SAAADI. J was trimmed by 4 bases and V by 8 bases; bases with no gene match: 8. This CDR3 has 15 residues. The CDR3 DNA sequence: TGCGCCAGCTATCTAGCGGGGGAGGTTTACAATGAGCAGTTCTTC. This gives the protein CASYLAGEVYNEQFF.

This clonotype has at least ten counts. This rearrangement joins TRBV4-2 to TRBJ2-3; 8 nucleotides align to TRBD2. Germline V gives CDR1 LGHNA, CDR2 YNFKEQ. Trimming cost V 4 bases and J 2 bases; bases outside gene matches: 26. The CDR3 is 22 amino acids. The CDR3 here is CASSRTYAQLAVNRKHTDTQYF. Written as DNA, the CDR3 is TGTGCCAGCAGCCGAACCTACGCACAACTAGCGGTTAATAGGAAACACACAGATACGCAGTATTTT.

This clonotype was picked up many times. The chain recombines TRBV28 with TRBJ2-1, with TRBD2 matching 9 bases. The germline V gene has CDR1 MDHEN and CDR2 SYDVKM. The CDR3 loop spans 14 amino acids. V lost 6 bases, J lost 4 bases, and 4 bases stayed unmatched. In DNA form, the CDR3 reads TGTGCCAGCAGGAGACTAGCGGAGTACAATGAGCAGTTCTTC. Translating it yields CASRRLAEYNEQFF.

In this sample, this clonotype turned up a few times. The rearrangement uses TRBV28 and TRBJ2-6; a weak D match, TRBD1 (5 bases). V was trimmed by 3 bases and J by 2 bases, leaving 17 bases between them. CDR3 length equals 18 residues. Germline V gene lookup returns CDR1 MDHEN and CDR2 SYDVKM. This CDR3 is CASSLSLLAGTGANVLTF. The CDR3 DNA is TGTGCCAGCAGTTTGTCGTTGTTGGCAGGGACTGGGGCCAACGTCCTGACTTTC.

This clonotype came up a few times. The CDR3 region has the DNA TGCGCCAGCAGCTCCTCGAGCACAGATACGCAGTATTTT. Translation: CASSSSSTDTQYF. The V gene is TRBV5-1, the J gene TRBJ2-3, with D uncertain. Trimming removed 3 bases from V and 0 bases from J, with 5 bases in between. Germline loops: CDR1 SGHRS, CDR2 YFSETQ. The CDR3 is 13 amino acids. The full variable domain, with the rest looked up from reference TRBV5-1 and TRBJ2-3, is KAGVTQTPRYLIKTRGQQVTLSCSPISGHRSVSWYQQTPGQGLQFLFEYFSETQRNKGNFPGRFSGRQFSNSRSEMNVSTLELGDSALYLCASSSSSTDTQYFGPGTRLTVL.

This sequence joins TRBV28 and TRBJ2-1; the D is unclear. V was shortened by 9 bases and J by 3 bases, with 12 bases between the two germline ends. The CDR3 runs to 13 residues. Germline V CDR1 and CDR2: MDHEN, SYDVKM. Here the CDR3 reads CARRYDNYNEQFF. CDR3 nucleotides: TGTGCCAGAAGGTACGACAACTACAATGAGCAGTTCTTC. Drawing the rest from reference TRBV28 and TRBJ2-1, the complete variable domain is DVKVTQSSRYLVKRTGEKVFLECVQDMDHENMFWYRQDPGLGLRLIYFSYDVKMKEKGDIPEGYSVSREKKERFSLILESASTNQTSMYLCARRYDNYNEQFFGPGTRLTVL.

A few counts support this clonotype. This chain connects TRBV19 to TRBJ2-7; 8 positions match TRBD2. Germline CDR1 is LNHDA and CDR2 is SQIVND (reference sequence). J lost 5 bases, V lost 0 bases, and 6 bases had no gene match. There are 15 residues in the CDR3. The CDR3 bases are TGTGCCAGTAGTATAGACGGGAGGGCCATCGACGAGCAGTACTTC. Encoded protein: CASSIDGRAIDEQYF.

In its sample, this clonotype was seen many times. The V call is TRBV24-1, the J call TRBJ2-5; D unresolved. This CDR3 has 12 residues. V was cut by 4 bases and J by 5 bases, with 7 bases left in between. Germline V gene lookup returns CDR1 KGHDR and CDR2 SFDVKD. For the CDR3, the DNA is TGTGCCACCAGTGACCCAAAGGAGACCCAGTACTTC. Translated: CATSDPKETQYF.

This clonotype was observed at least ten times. The CDR3 DNA sequence: TGTGCCAGCAGCCGCCGGGGCCTTGCTTTCTTT. It encodes CASSRRGLAFF. The rearrangement uses TRBV12-3 or TRBV12-4 and TRBJ1-1, with D perhaps TRBD1 (5 bases). The V and J ends lost 6 bases and 11 bases respectively, with 13 bases between them. The CDR3 length is 11 residues.

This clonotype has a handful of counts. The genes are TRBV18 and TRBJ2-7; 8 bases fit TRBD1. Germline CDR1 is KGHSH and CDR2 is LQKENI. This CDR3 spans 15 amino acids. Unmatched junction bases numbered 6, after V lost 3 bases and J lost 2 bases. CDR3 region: CASSPRGQDTYEQYV. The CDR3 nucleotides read TGTGCCAGCTCACCGCGGGGACAGGACACCTACGAGCAGTACGTC.

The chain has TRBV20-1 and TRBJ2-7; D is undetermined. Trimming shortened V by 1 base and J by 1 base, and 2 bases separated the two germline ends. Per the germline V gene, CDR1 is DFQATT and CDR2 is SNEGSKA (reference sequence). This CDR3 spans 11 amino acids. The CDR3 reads CSARVSYEQYF. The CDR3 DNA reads TGCAGTGCTAGAGTTTCCTACGAGCAGTACTTC.

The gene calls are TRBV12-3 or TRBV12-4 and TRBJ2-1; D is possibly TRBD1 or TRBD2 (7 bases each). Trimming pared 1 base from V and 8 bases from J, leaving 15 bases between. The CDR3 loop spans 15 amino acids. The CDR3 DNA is TGTGCCAGCAGTTTAGGACGGGGAGGGGGCGATGAGCAGTTCTTC. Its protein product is CASSLGRGGGDEQFF.

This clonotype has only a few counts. The CDR3 bases are TGCAGTGCCATGGAGAACACTGAAGCTTTCTTT. It yields the protein CSAMENTEAFF. The chain joins TRBV20-1 to TRBJ1-1; unclear D gene. Germline V gives CDR1 DFQATT, CDR2 SNEGSKA (reference sequence). V was trimmed by 6 bases and J by 1 base, leaving 6 bases between them. The CDR3 sequence is 11 residues long.

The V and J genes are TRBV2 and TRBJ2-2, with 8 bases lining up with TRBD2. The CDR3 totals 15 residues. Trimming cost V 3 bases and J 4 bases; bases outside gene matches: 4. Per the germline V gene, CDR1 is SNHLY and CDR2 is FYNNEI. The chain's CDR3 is CASSDAGGLTGELFF. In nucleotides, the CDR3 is TGTGCCAGCAGTGATGCGGGGGGACTCACCGGGGAGCTGTTTTTT.